The 32 T cell receptor beta chains presented below share a single source sample, sequenced in a study of CD8+ T cells in alopecia areata. In each case, RNA was isolated and then reverse transcribed into cDNA as the sequencing template. Assay: immunoSEQ multiplex PCR; the TCRdb copy retains only in-frame clones and omits some. The table lists about 180,000 clones, 40% to 65% of them singletons, with around a tenth in the top ten. The treatment is: oral pan-JAK inhibitor, 5-10 mg twice daily. Sequencing used CD8+ T cells sorted from blood, obtained around week 52, from a patient treated with tofacitinib. All receptors come from a human donor with alopecia areata.

V gene TRBV30 combines with J gene TRBJ2-2; TRBD2 might be the D (6 bases). The V end was cut by 3 bases, the J end by 7 bases, with 9 bases between. The CDR3 has 12 residues. From germline, CDR1 is GTSNPN and CDR2 SVGIG (reference sequence). The DNA of the CDR3 is TGTGCCTGGAGCTGGGGAGGCGGGGAGCTGTTTTTT. It specifies CAWSWGGGELFF.

The V call is TRBV6-5, the J call TRBJ1-1; D remains ambiguous. Trimming left V 8 bases short and J 8 bases short, with 9 bases between. The CDR3 runs 10 residues. Germline CDR1 reads MNHEY; CDR2 reads SVGAGI. The CDR3 bases are TGTGCCAGCCCGAAAGGAGAAGCTTTCTTT. It encodes CASPKGEAFF.

The J gene is TRBJ1-4, the V gene TRBV6-5; 7 bases agree with TRBD1. Per germline, CDR1 MNHEY and CDR2 SVGAGI. The CDR3 is made up of 12 amino acids. V was pared by 6 bases and J by 8 bases, with 3 bases of the junction left unmatched. CDR3 bases: TGTGCCAGCAGATCACAGGGGGAAAAACTGTTTTTT. Translating it yields CASRSQGEKLFF.

The chain links TRBV9 to TRBJ2-7; D assignment may be TRBD1 or TRBD2 (5 bases each). Between the trimmed V and J ends, which lost 0 bases and 2 bases, there was a span of 9 bases. The CDR3 spans 14 residues. Germline CDR1 is SGDLS and CDR2 is YYNGEE. As DNA, the CDR3 is TGTGCCAGCAGCGTAGGAGGGGATGCCTACGAGCAGTACTTC. Translating gives CASSVGGDAYEQYF.

This clone occurred a few times. J is TRBJ1-1 and V is TRBV19; no firm D call. The CDR3 extends over 12 amino acids. Trimming took 7 bases from V and 4 from J, leaving 10 bases between them. Per germline, CDR1 LNHDA and CDR2 SQIVND (reference sequence). CDR3 nucleotide sequence: TGTGCCAGTACCGTGGGTCTCACTGAAGCTTTCTTT. Encoded protein: CASTVGLTEAFF.

V and J are TRBV5-6 and TRBJ2-7; D possibly corresponds to TRBD2 (5 bases). Trimming left V 0 bases short and J 3 bases short, with 10 bases between. CDR3 length: 14 amino acids. Germline V lookup: CDR1 SGHDT, CDR2 YYEEEE. In DNA, the CDR3 is TGTGCCAGCAGCTTGGAAGCGGCGTTCTACGAGCAGTACTTC. Translating gives CASSLEAAFYEQYF.

The rearrangement links TRBV30 to TRBJ2-3; 7 nucleotides agree with TRBD1. This CDR3 region has 14 residues. Germline V gene lookup returns CDR1 GTSNPN and CDR2 SVGIG (reference sequence). V was pared by 2 bases and J by 3 bases, with 5 bases of the junction left unmatched. The CDR3 reads CAWSRQGRTDTQYF. The CDR3 nucleotides read TGTGCCTGGAGTAGACAGGGTAGGACAGATACGCAGTATTTT. Full variable domain (outside the CDR3, taken from reference TRBV30 and TRBJ2-3): SQTIHQWPATLVQPVGSPLSLECTVEGTSNPNLYWYRQAAGRGLQLLFYSVGIGQISSEVPQNLSASRPQDRQFILSSKKLLLSDSGFYLCAWSRQGRTDTQYFGPGTRLTVL.

This clone was observed a few times. This sequence joins TRBV5-6 and TRBJ1-1, with D perhaps matching TRBD1 (6 bases). V lost 4 bases and J lost 11, with 15 bases in between. The length of the CDR3 is 12 residues. CDR1 is SGHDT, CDR2 YYEEEE, per germline. CDR3 residues: CASSGEQGIAFF. In DNA form, the CDR3 reads TGTGCCAGCAGCGGTGAACAGGGTATCGCTTTCTTT. The variable domain in full, completed from reference TRBV5-6 and TRBJ1-1, reads DAGVTQSPTHLIKTRGQQVTLRCSPKSGHDTVSWYQQALGQGPQFIFQYYEEEERQRGNFPDRFSGHQFPNYSSELNVNALLLGDSALYLCASSGEQGIAFFGQGTRLTVV.

The chain joins TRBV30 to TRBJ1-2; no definite D call. CDR1 is GTSNPN, CDR2 SVGIG, per germline (reference sequence). This CDR3 region has 12 residues. Trimming stripped 1 base from V and 7 bases from J, with 10 bases between. CDR3 coding DNA: TGTGCCTGGAGTGAGACAAGCTTTGGCTACACCTTC. Protein product: CAWSETSFGYTF.

This clone was counted a few times. The genes are TRBV7-9 and TRBJ1-5; maybe TRBD1 (6 bases). This CDR3 comprises 16 residues. CDR1 and CDR2 from the germline V gene are SEHNR and FQNEAQ (reference sequence). V lost 1 base, J lost 2 bases, and 12 bases lay in between. CDR3 sequence (DNA): TGTGCCAGCAGCTTAGGCCTCACAGGGCGCAATCAGCCCCAGCATTTT. This translates into CASSLGLTGRNQPQHF. The entire variable domain, with the rest obtained from reference TRBV7-9 and TRBJ1-5, is as follows: DTGVSQNPRHKITKRGQNVTFRCDPISEHNRLYWYRQTLGQGPEFLTYFQNEAQLEKSRLLSDRFSAERPKGSFSTLEIQRTEQGDSAMYLCASSLGLTGRNQPQHFGDGTRLSIL.

With regard to this clone: Since a much larger clone is just one base distant, this may be a read error. This sequence joins TRBV6-5 and TRBJ1-2, with unresolved D. The CDR3 is 13 amino acids. CDR1 is MNHEY and CDR2 is SVGAGI in the germline V gene. V was pared by 5 bases and J by 8 bases, with 15 bases between. CDR3 bases: TGTGCCAGCAGTGAGGACGGGGTAGAGGGCTACACCTTC. Translation gives CASSEDGVEGYTF.

The V gene is TRBV29-1, the J gene TRBJ1-1; D not certain. The V gene's germline CDR1 is SQVTM and CDR2 ANQGSEA. The CDR3 is 17 residues long. CDR3 nucleotide sequence: TGCGGAGCATACGAGCTGCAACGGCAGCTTAAGAACACTGAAGCTTTCTTT. Its translation: CGAYELQRQLKNTEAFF.

The genes are TRBV6-1 and TRBJ2-2; TRBD1 is a possible D gene (7 bases). Germline V gives CDR1 MNHNS, CDR2 SASEGT. The length of the CDR3 is 15 residues. Trimming left V 6 bases short and J 3 bases short, with 14 bases between. The CDR3 protein is CASSHRGTDTGELFF. The DNA for the CDR3 is TGTGCCAGCAGCCACCGGGGGACAGACACCGGGGAGCTGTTTTTT.

The V and J genes are TRBV9 and TRBJ2-7; no clear D. This CDR3 contains 15 residues. V was cut by 4 bases and J by 3 bases, with 17 bases left in between. CDR1 is SGDLS, CDR2 YYNGEE, per germline. The chain's CDR3 is CASSPLARAGYEQYF. The CDR3 nucleotides read TGTGCCAGCAGCCCCCTCGCCCGGGCTGGCTACGAGCAGTACTTC.

On this clone: A far larger clone is just one base off, so this is likely a read error. The chain is built from TRBV25-1 and TRBJ2-6; D remains unclear. This CDR3 contains 14 residues. The V gene lost 5 bases and the J gene lost 0 bases, with 5 bases spanning the gap. Germline CDR1 and CDR2: MGHDK and SYGVNS. In nucleotides, the CDR3 is TGTGCCAGCAGTTACAGCTCTGGGGCCAACGTCCTGACTTTC. Amino acid sequence: CASSYSSGANVLTF.

The CDR3 DNA reads TGTGCCAGCAGCAAAGCGGGACAGGGGAACATTCAGTACTTC. This sequence encodes CASSKAGQGNIQYF. The chain joins TRBV21-1 to TRBJ2-4; the table gives TRBD1 as D, unverified against the DNA. TRBV21-1 is tagged as a pseudogene. This CDR3 region has 14 residues.

This clone turned up a few times. This sequence joins TRBV21-1 and TRBJ2-7; TRBD2 is the table's D call, not checked against the DNA. TRBV21-1 is listed as a pseudogene. This CDR3 region has 10 residues. The CDR3 sequence is CASSKAALPF. In DNA, the CDR3 is TGTGCCAGCAGCAAGGCAGCGCTTCCCTTC.

The sample holds a few counts of this clone. V is TRBV9 and J is TRBJ1-2; possible D gene TRBD1, 6 bases. CDR1 is SGDLS and CDR2 is YYNGEE in the germline V gene. The V and J ends lost 4 bases and 1 base respectively, with 17 bases between them. The CDR3 is 16 amino acids. Here the CDR3 DNA reads TGTGCCAGCAGCCGGGACAAGGCGGCCTATAACTATGGCTACACCTTC. Translation gives CASSRDKAAYNYGYTF.

The V and J genes are TRBV15 and TRBJ2-2; D remains ambiguous. In germline, CDR1 is LNHNV, CDR2 YYDKDF (reference sequence). V dropped 0 bases and J dropped 6 bases, with 11 bases sitting between them. The CDR3 is made up of 15 amino acids. The CDR3 sequence: CATSRDILSPGELFF. CDR3 DNA: TGTGCCACCAGCAGAGATATATTAAGCCCCGGGGAGCTGTTTTTT.

This clone was counted a single time. The chain carries TRBV5-4 and TRBJ1-2; TRBD1 aligns across 7 bases. The CDR3 has 15 residues. V gave up 4 bases and J gave up 5 bases; unmatched junction bases: 11. Germline lookup yields CDR1 SGHNT and CDR2 YYREEE (reference sequence). CDR3 coding DNA: TGTGCCAGCAGCCCCGACGTGACAGGGCCATATGGCTACACCTTC. Protein sequence: CASSPDVTGPYGYTF. The full variable domain, its missing parts supplied by reference TRBV5-4 and TRBJ1-2, is ETGVTQSPTHLIKTRGQQVTLRCSSQSGHNTVSWYQQALGQGPQFIFQYYREEENGRGNFPPRFSGLQFPNYSSELNVNALELDDSALYLCASSPDVTGPYGYTFGSGTRLTVV.

This chain links TRBV30 with TRBJ1-1, with a tentative D call TRBD1 (5 bases). CDR3 length: 14 residues. V was shortened by 0 bases and J by 1 base, with 9 bases between the two germline ends. Germline CDR1 and CDR2: GTSNPN and SVGIG (reference sequence). In DNA, the CDR3 is TGTGCCTGGAGTGTCGGGACTGGGAACACTGAAGCTTTCTTT. It specifies CAWSVGTGNTEAFF. Combining the CDR3 with reference TRBV30 and TRBJ1-1 gives the whole variable domain SQTIHQWPATLVQPVGSPLSLECTVEGTSNPNLYWYRQAAGRGLQLLFYSVGIGQISSEVPQNLSASRPQDRQFILSSKKLLLSDSGFYLCAWSVGTGNTEAFFGQGTRLTVV.

The V call is TRBV15, the J call TRBJ2-3; either TRBD1 or TRBD2 may supply D (7 bases each). The germline CDR1 and CDR2 sequences are LNHNV and YYDKDF (reference sequence). This CDR3 contains 16 residues. Trimming stripped 1 base from V and 2 bases from J, with 13 bases between. This CDR3 reads CATSRGEGAHTDTQYF. The CDR3 DNA is TGTGCCACCAGCAGAGGGGAGGGGGCCCACACAGATACGCAGTATTTT.

The chain has TRBV5-1 and TRBJ2-1; a possible D gene is TRBD2 (7 bases). This CDR3 region has 14 residues. V was pared by 7 bases and J by 6 bases, with 17 bases between. CDR1 and CDR2 from the germline V gene are SGHRS and YFSETQ. DNA of the CDR3: TGCGCCAGCGCCTCCTTAGGGGGGGGCAATGAGCAGTTCTTC. Its protein is CASASLGGGNEQFF. Supplemented by reference TRBV5-1 and TRBJ2-1, the full variable domain reads KAGVTQTPRYLIKTRGQQVTLSCSPISGHRSVSWYQQTPGQGLQFLFEYFSETQRNKGNFPGRFSGRQFSNSRSEMNVSTLELGDSALYLCASASLGGGNEQFFGPGTRLTVL.

This clone turned up a few times. The rearrangement uses TRBV21-1 and TRBJ2-7. TRBV21-1 is recorded as a pseudogene. This CDR3 has 14 amino acids. CDR3 bases: TGTGCCAGCATGGGGAAAACAGAGTCCTACGAGCAGTACTTC. Protein: CASMGKTESYEQYF.

V gene TRBV4-3 combines with J gene TRBJ1-2; D not resolved. There are 16 residues in the CDR3. Per germline, CDR1 LGHNA and CDR2 YSLEER. V lost 0 bases to trimming and J lost 3 bases, with 14 bases between them. CDR3 sequence (DNA): TGCGCCAGCAGCCAAGAAAAAGGGTGGCGTGACTATGGCTACACCTTC. Its translation is CASSQEKGWRDYGYTF.

This clone turned up a few times. In DNA, the CDR3 is TGTGCCAGTAGTCAGGGTGGCTACACCTTC. Translated, it gives CASSQGGYTF. The chain uses TRBV19 and TRBJ1-2; possibly TRBD1 for D (5 bases). CDR3 size: 10 residues. CDR1 LNHDA and CDR2 SQIVND come from the germline V gene (reference sequence). Trimming cost V 5 bases and J 7 bases, with 5 bases left between them.

The chain has TRBV5-1 and TRBJ2-2, with TRBD1 matching over 7 bases. With 3 bases clipped from V and 3 bases from J, the junction kept 5 bases outside the gene matches. The CDR3 runs 15 residues. The germline V gene has CDR1 SGHRS and CDR2 YFSETQ. The CDR3 DNA is TGCGCCAGCAGCTCCTCAGGGGGATACACCGGGGAGCTGTTTTTT. It translates to CASSSSGGYTGELFF. The whole variable domain, remainder taken from reference TRBV5-1 and TRBJ2-2, is KAGVTQTPRYLIKTRGQQVTLSCSPISGHRSVSWYQQTPGQGLQFLFEYFSETQRNKGNFPGRFSGRQFSNSRSEMNVSTLELGDSALYLCASSSSGGYTGELFFGEGSRLTVL.

CDR3 sequence: CASRLSPYTEAFF. The CDR3 DNA follows: TGTGCCAGCAGGCTGAGTCCTTACACTGAAGCTTTCTTT. The V and J genes are TRBV27 and TRBJ1-1; no clear D. The germline CDR1 and CDR2 sequences are MNHEY and SMNVEV (reference sequence). V was pared by 6 bases and J by 3 bases, with 11 bases between. The CDR3 extends over 13 amino acids.

The genes are TRBV19 and TRBJ1-5; weak D call: TRBD1 (6 bases). CDR1 and CDR2 (germline): LNHDA, SQIVND (reference sequence). V gave up 6 bases and J gave up 2 bases, with 11 bases separating them. This CDR3 region has 14 residues. The CDR3 sequence is CASRIRQGNQPQHF. The CDR3, as DNA: TGTGCCAGTAGAATCCGACAGGGCAATCAGCCCCAGCATTTT.

The chain couples TRBV4-3 to TRBJ2-5; 9 bases fit TRBD1. V dropped 0 bases and J dropped 4; count of bases not matched to a gene: 6. CDR1 and CDR2 from the germline V gene are LGHNA and YSLEER. This CDR3 contains 16 residues. In DNA, the CDR3 is TGCGCCAGCAGCCAAGATTACAGGGGGCATGGAGAGACCCAGTACTTC. Protein: CASSQDYRGHGETQYF.

This chain joins TRBV29-1 and TRBJ2-5; D remains ambiguous. The DNA end lines up better with TRBJ2-7; the J call may be wrong. There are 12 residues in the CDR3. Germline CDR1 is SQVTM and CDR2 is ANQGSEA. The CDR3 sequence is CSVEATAYEQYF. CDR3 DNA sequence: TGCAGCGTTGAAGCCACAGCTTACGAGCAGTACTTC.

The CDR3 region is CASSPRGGLSADTQYF. CDR3 nucleotides: TGTGCCAGCAGCCCCAGGGGGGGACTATCAGCAGATACGCAGTATTTT. The chain has TRBV7-8 and TRBJ2-3; D is tentatively TRBD1 or TRBD2 (7 bases each). Germline CDR1 and CDR2: SGHVS and FQNEAQ. V lost 5 bases and J lost 4, with 19 bases in between. There are 16 residues in the CDR3.